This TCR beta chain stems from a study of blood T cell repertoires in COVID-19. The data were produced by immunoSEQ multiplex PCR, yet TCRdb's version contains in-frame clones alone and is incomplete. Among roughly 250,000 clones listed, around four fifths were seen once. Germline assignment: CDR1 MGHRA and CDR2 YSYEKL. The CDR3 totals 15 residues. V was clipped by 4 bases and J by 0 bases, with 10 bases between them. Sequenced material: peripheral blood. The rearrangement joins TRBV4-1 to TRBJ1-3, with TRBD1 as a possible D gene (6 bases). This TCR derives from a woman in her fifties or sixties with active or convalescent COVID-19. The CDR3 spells CASSRHRDSGNTIYF. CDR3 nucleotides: TGCGCCAGCAGCCGGCACAGGGACTCTGGAAACACCATATATTTT.